This TCR beta chain is drawn from a study of T cells in women clearing cervical HPV infection. Study results and caveats: Controls had more TRBV6-7 (approximately 0.15%) than cases (roughly 0.11%).

Libraries were prepared by immunoSEQ multiplex PCR; TCRdb keeps only in-frame clonotypes and omits some of them. With around 30,000 clones in the sample, the ten largest clones hold roughly 7.3%. As for this clone: What it recognizes is unknown. The DNA ends 3 residues before the CDR3 does, and the rest of the CDR3 is filled in from the germline J gene.

This CDR3 contains 17 residues. The V gene lost 3 bases and the J gene lost 0 bases, with 17 bases spanning the gap. Germline assignment: CDR1 DFQATT and CDR2 SNEGSKA (reference sequence). Sample: blood buffy coat. The TCR sequence derives from a woman between 18 and 75 years old with a cervical HPV16 infection that either progressed to CIN3+ or cleared (not recorded which). The rearrangement links TRBV20-1 to TRBJ2-2; tentatively, D is TRBD2 (7 bases). The CDR3 sequence: CSARGGRWGTNTGELFF. The sequenced part of the CDR3 DNA is TGCAGTGCTAGGGGGGGGCGGTGGGGTACGAACACCGGGGAG.